Below are 10 T cell receptor beta chains sequenced from a single sample in a study of shared clonotypes between healthy human individuals. Generated by immunoSEQ multiplex PCR, the TCRdb table keeps only in-frame clones and is missing some. The table has about 79,000 clones, 60% to 80% seen once; the top ten hold about 51%. The sequencing sample was made of memory CD8+ T cells sorted from blood. The subset: CD45RO+ cells pooled with CCR7-negative TemRA cells. The receptor source for this set is a man aged 30 to 45 in good health.

This clone has at least ten counts. The rearrangement uses TRBV19 and TRBJ1-5; D gene uncertain. Trimming cost V 5 bases and J 4 bases, with 12 bases left between them. Germline lookup yields CDR1 LNHDA and CDR2 SQIVND (reference sequence). The CDR3 length is 14 residues. The CDR3 DNA reads as TGTGCCAGTAGTCCTTCGGGTTGGAATCAGCCCCAGCATTTT. It translates to CASSPSGWNQPQHF.

This clone turned up a few times. The chain joins TRBV29-1 to TRBJ1-1; D is unresolved. Germline values: CDR1 SQVTM, CDR2 ANQGSEA. V was trimmed by 5 bases and J by 0 bases, leaving 7 bases between them. This CDR3 is built from 12 residues. The DNA for the CDR3 is TGCAGCGTTTTATATATGAACACTGAAGCTTTCTTT. It codes for CSVLYMNTEAFF.

V and J are TRBV27 and TRBJ2-3; D is uncertain. Between the trimmed V and J ends, which lost 4 bases and 6 bases, there was a span of 11 bases. From germline, CDR1 is MNHEY and CDR2 SMNVEV (reference sequence). The CDR3 is made up of 13 amino acids. The CDR3: CASSWVSRDTQYF. In nucleotides, the CDR3 is TGTGCCAGCAGTTGGGTCAGCCGGGATACGCAGTATTTT.

The chain combines TRBV19 with TRBJ1-3; no clear D. V lost 5 bases to trimming and J lost 4 bases, with 6 bases between them. CDR3 size: 12 residues. Germline lookup yields CDR1 LNHDA and CDR2 SQIVND (reference sequence). CDR3 residues: CASSVPGNTIYF. The CDR3, as DNA: TGTGCCAGTAGTGTCCCGGGAAACACCATATATTTT.

The rearrangement links TRBV11-2 to TRBJ1-1; TRBD1 matches at 9 bases. Germline V lookup: CDR1 SGHAT, CDR2 FQNNGV. The J segment lost 5 bases and the V segment lost 2 bases, leaving 6 bases of the junction unmatched. The CDR3 contains 15 residues. CDR3 loop: CASSLFTGGGTEAFF. The DNA for the CDR3 is TGTGCCAGCAGCTTATTCACAGGGGGCGGTACTGAAGCTTTCTTT. The full variable domain, rest sourced from reference TRBV11-2 and TRBJ1-1, is EAGVAQSPRYKIIEKRQSVAFWCNPISGHATLYWYQQILGQGPKLLIQFQNNGVVDDSQLPKDRFSAERLKGVDSTLKIQPAKLEDSAVYLCASSLFTGGGTEAFFGQGTRLTVV.

V gene TRBV5-1 combines with J gene TRBJ1-1; D not certain. There are 13 residues in the CDR3. The V gene's germline CDR1 is SGHRS and CDR2 YFSETQ. The V end lost 5 bases, the J end lost 0 bases, and 8 bases lay between the germline ends. The CDR3 protein is CASREQLNTEAFF. For the CDR3, the DNA is TGCGCCAGCAGAGAACAATTGAACACTGAAGCTTTCTTT.

This clone has ten or more counts. The chain carries TRBV5-1 and TRBJ1-1; D is ambiguous. CDR3 length: 16 residues. CDR1 and CDR2 from the germline V gene are SGHRS and YFSETQ. V was shortened by 6 bases and J by 0 bases, with 18 bases between the two germline ends. Here the CDR3 DNA reads TGCGCCAGCAAAAGAAAAGAACAAGTCATGAACACTGAAGCTTTCTTT. The encoded protein is CASKRKEQVMNTEAFF.

V gene TRBV4-1 combines with J gene TRBJ2-7; 12 nucleotides line up with TRBD2. This CDR3 contains 16 residues. The trim removed 3 bases at V and 6 bases at J, leaving 9 bases unmatched. Germline CDR1 and CDR2: MGHRA and YSYEKL. The CDR3 sequence: CASSHEGGTSGREQYF. The CDR3 DNA sequence: TGCGCCAGCAGCCATGAAGGGGGGACTAGCGGGCGCGAGCAGTACTTC.

Concerning this clone itself: Other DNA sequences in this sample translate to the same CDR3. The chain links TRBV27 to TRBJ2-5, with a possible D match to TRBD2 (6 bases). From germline, CDR1 is MNHEY and CDR2 SMNVEV (reference sequence). The CDR3 has 14 residues. V lost 1 base to trimming and J lost 3 bases, with 9 bases between them. CDR3 in amino acids: CASSLLGEEETQYF. CDR3 sequence (DNA): TGTGCCAGCAGTTTATTGGGGGAGGAAGAGACCCAGTACTTC.

The rearrangement links TRBV19 to TRBJ1-1, with 9 bases fitting TRBD1. CDR3 size: 14 residues. V shed 5 bases, J shed 5 bases, and the junction held 6 bases outside the gene matches. Germline loops: CDR1 LNHDA, CDR2 SQIVND (reference sequence). In DNA form, the CDR3 reads TGTGCCAGTAGTGAAGGACAGGGGTATACTGAAGCTTTCTTT. It translates to CASSEGQGYTEAFF.